The present T cell receptor beta chain was sequenced within a study of T cell responses to AZD1222 COVID-19 vaccine. General observations from the study: Clonal diversity may have been underestimated, and the donors were mostly white British, with more females than males. After the peak T cell response, and only then, were repertoires sampled. The study found vaccine-associated CD4 TCRs spanning spike, dominant at 160-218 and 743-854.

Here immunoSEQ multiplex PCR was the method, and the copy in TCRdb shows in-frame clones only, minus some. The sample has 55,000 to 80,000 clones; 89% are singletons. Germline assignment: CDR1 LGHNT and CDR2 FRNRAP. The CDR3 consists of 16 residues. The junction had 6 bases not matched to a gene; V was cut back by 5 bases and J by 2 bases. For this clone: Its antigen is still unknown.

V is TRBV12-5 and J is TRBJ2-3, with 11 bases matching TRBD2. Sequenced material: peripheral blood, taken 28 days after the second AZD1222 dose. The receptor's source is an adult who received the AZD1222 COVID-19 vaccine. CDR3 nucleotide sequence: TGTGCTAGTGGTCTTGGGACTAGCGGTTTCACAGATACGCAGTATTTT. It specifies CASGLGTSGFTDTQYF.